The clone carrying this T cell receptor (beta chain) was detected many times. What it binds is not known. The data were obtained in a study of T cells in Graves' hyperthyroidism and ophthalmopathy. Points from the study as a whole: A model of 13 V-J pairs discriminated ophthalmopathy from stable hyperthyroidism.

J was trimmed by 0 bases and V by 4 bases; bases with no gene match: 11. The CDR3 runs 17 residues. Germline V gives CDR1 SGHRS, CDR2 YFSETQ. RNA transcripts yielded amplified TCR beta CDR3 regions. First-round RT-PCR targeting the TCR CDR3 was performed with the HTBI primer set. TCRdb re-analysed the multiplex PCR reads in MiXCR, keeping a single row per CDR3 protein. Seen here are approximately 400,000 distinct CDR3 sequences, more than 12% observed once, and the top ten hold about 33%. The sequenced material came from blood. V is TRBV5-1 and J is TRBJ1-1; the match to TRBD1 covers 8 bases. The sequence came from a woman in her twenties or thirties with Graves' hyperthyroidism. The CDR3 nucleotides are TGCGCCAGCAGCGGCGGGACAGGATTTCTTATGAACACTGAAGCTTTCTTT. The encoded protein is CASSGGTGFLMNTEAFF. Looking up the rest from reference TRBV5-1 and TRBJ1-1 gives the full variable domain: KAGVTQTPRYLIKTRGQQVTLSCSPISGHRSVSWYQQTPGQGLQFLFEYFSETQRNKGNFPGRFSGRQFSNSRSEMNVSTLELGDSALYLCASSGGTGFLMNTEAFFGQGTRLTVV.